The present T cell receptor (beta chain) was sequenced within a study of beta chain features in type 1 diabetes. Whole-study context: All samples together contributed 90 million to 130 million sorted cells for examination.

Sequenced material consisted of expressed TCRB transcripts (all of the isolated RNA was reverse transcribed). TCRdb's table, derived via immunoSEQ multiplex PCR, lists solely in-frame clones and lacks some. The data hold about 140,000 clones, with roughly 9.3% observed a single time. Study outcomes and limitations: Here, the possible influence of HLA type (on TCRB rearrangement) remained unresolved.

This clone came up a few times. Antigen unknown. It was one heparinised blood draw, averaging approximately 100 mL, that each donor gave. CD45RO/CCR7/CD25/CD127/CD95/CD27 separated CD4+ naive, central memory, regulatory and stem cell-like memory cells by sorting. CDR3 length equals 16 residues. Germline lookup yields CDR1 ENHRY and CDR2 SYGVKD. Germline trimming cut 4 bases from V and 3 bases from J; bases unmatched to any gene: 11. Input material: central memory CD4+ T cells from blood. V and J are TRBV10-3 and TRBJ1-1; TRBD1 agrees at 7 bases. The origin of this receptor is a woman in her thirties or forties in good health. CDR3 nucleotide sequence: TGTGCCATCAGTGTTAGGCAGGGGGTAATTGACACTGAAGCTTTCTTT. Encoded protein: CAISVRQGVIDTEAFF.